This paragraph reports one TCR beta chain. Its antigen remains unknown. Naive CD45RA+ and memory CD45RA-negative subsets were split from CD4+ cells. Trimming left V 5 bases short and J 1 base short, with 11 bases between. The CDR3 is made up of 14 amino acids. Germline V gene lookup returns CDR1 SGHVS and CDR2 FQNEAQ. The data derive from a study of shared clonotypes between healthy human individuals. At deep level, the assay was performed. Sorted-subset replicate PCRs used around 0.2 ug DNA, some 30,000 T cell genomes. Assay used: immunoSEQ multiplex PCR; TCRdb lists only in-frame clones, some missing. The sample lists approximately 640,000 clones, 72% occurring once. Study findings and constraints: Naive subsets, compared against memory subsets, generally had larger estimated richness values.

Material: memory CD4+ T cells sorted from blood. Subset denoted: CD45RA-negative fraction. This chain connects TRBV7-8 to TRBJ1-2; D not resolved. The sequence came from a woman aged 25 to 39 in good health. The DNA for the CDR3 is TGTGCCAGCAGCCGCGCTCGAGATAACTATGGCTACACCTTC. It specifies CASSRARDNYGYTF.